This T cell receptor (beta chain) was captured by sequencing in a study of shared clonotypes between healthy human individuals (TCRdb year 2020). With regard to the full study: A couple of women and three men aged 18 to 49 years were included in the cohort. For each donor, three plates each were used for CD4 naive and CD4 memory, two plates were used for CD8 naive, and one plate was used for CD8 memory. To estimate repertoire size and how much clonotypes are shared between individuals, the study performed deep sequencing of blood TCR repertoires from roughly five healthy adults. Libraries were prepared and TCR repertoires were sequenced by different laboratories using diverse techniques, in order to increase sequencing depth and limit assay-specific biases. Each donor's leukapheresis produced roughly between about 0.9 and 9.5 billion PBMCs.

Turning to this clone: It has no known antigen specificity. Base qualities are not recorded, but no much larger clone differs from it by a single base. The same CDR3 can be traced to other DNA sequences in this sample.

Using the deep immunoSEQ assay, multiplex PCR amplified TCR CDR3 regions from genomic DNA. Genomic DNA extracted from each cell subset was distributed evenly over all wells of several immunoSEQ 96-well plates, and each plate served as one replicate. For sorted subsets, approximately 190 ng of genomic DNA, equivalent to about 30,000 T cell genomes, went into each replicate PCR. Purified libraries were measured with a Qubit 3.0 fluorometer, size-checked on a Bioanalyzer 2100, and measured again with the KAPA Library Quantification kit. Every immunoSEQ 96-well plate was sequenced on a dedicated single-read 150-cycle Illumina NextSeq 550 flow cell. Per the source publication's procedure: Because the immunoSEQ output held only junctional sequences and lacked quality scores, the filtering could not match the filtering applied to full-length reads. Sequences were annotated with PyIR, a Python wrapper for IgBLAST v1.9, using IMGT germline references to assign V/J genes and CDR3. Reads were removed for weak V/J assignments (E-value above 1e-6), missing CDR3, stop codons, out-of-frame junctions, or ambiguous translated residues. A V3J clonotype was defined by an identical inferred V gene, J gene, and CDR3 amino acid sequence. Percentage overlap between repertoires was computed as shared unique clonotypes divided by the size of the smaller repertoire. Three approaches were used to assess repertoire richness: RTK rarefaction, the Chao1 estimator, and Recon v2.1 estimates of unobserved clonotypes. Generation probabilities were computed with OLGA for all TCRbeta clonotypes obtained by the gDNA method from a handful of donors. The clones in this table, taken by TCRdb from immuneACCESS, are in-frame only. Not every clone is retained; where verified, under half of the shortfall comes from an unresolved V gene, and the cause of the rest is unknown. The DNA was the basis for D and trimming; V, J and clone size are from that table. The sample contains 1,500,000 or so clones, approximately 98.5% of them found a single time. The ten largest clones represent 0.3% to 0.45% of the sample.

The donors were healthy, HIV-negative adults with no recently reported acute infections or vaccinations. Every donor was a Caucasian adult living in Nashville, Tennessee, USA. CD4+ T cells were enriched by magnetic negative selection, after which naive cells were positively selected on CD45RA and the negative fraction was taken as the memory subset. After blood collection by leukapheresis, PBMCs were isolated using Ficoll-Histopaque density gradient centrifugation and then cryopreserved in the vapor phase of liquid nitrogen. Analytical flow cytometry was used to check the purity and quantity of each magnetically sorted T cell population. Genomic DNA was isolated from each sorted fraction and quantified by UV absorbance on a Nanodrop 2000c. The cysteine opens and the phenylalanine closes a CDR3 of 13 amino acids. The entry retains the CDR3 DNA only, 39 bases that are in frame from base 1. V was cut back by 5 bases and J by 2 bases, leaving a gap of 10 bases between them. For CDR1 and CDR2, the germline V gene lists MNHEY and SVGAGI.

What the study reported, not specific to this receptor: Sampling was restricted to blood, and TCR repertoires in tissue are likely to differ from TCR repertoires in blood. Sharing across several donors was observed for approximately 5% of naive CD4, 3% to 3.5% of naive CD8, over 2% of memory CD4, and about 0.38% of memory CD8 clonotypes. The small number of donors limited the genetic and exposure-history diversity represented. Naive subsets generally had larger estimated clonotype richness than memory subsets did. Pairwise subsampling led to the expectation that sequencing depth would affect the degree of clonotype sharing among donors. Higher generation probabilities were observed for clonotypes shared by all four sorted-subset donors than for non-shared clonotypes. Even with the large sequencing depth, rarefaction of the sorted-subset datasets indicated that sequencing was incomplete.

The specimen was naive CD4+ T cells sorted from blood. The cell subset or site label for this specimen denotes: CD45RA+ positively selected. The sequence was collected from a man in his thirties or forties in good health. The chain was built from TRBV6-5 and TRBJ2-7; no D gene is confidently identified. The DNA sequence is TGTGCCAGCAGTCGAGACCGGGCCTACGAGCAGTACTTC. This yields the protein CASSRDRAYEQYF.